This is a list of T cell receptor beta chains from one sample in a study of beta chain features in type 1 diabetes. The table came from immunoSEQ multiplex PCR; TCRdb's copy has only in-frame clones and leaves some out. The data contain about 170,000 clones, around 7.9% of them seen just once; the ten biggest clones take up 0.5%. The sequenced material came from central memory CD4+ T cells from blood. The receptor set was obtained from a man aged 18-30 years with type 1 diabetes. Each CDR3 is given with its conserved first and last residue. The order of the fields is clone size, V gene, J gene, D gene, CDR3 DNA, CDR3 protein. A D gene is named only where the DNA matches it firmly. Not all rows give a size; the values are once, few, many and, for expanded clones, a class.

>few|TRBV21-1|TRBJ2-7|-
TGTGCCAGCGGCGGGAGGGATTCCTACGAGCAGTACTTC
CASGGRDSYEQYF
>-|TRBV25-1|TRBJ1-1|-
TGTGCCAGCAGTGAAGGTCGGGGAGCTTTCTTT
CASSEGRGAFF
>-|TRBV28|TRBJ1-2|-
TGTGCCAGCAGTCGTAATTCTAACTATGGCTACACCTTC
CASSRNSNYGYTF
>-|TRBV7-9|TRBJ1-6|-
TGTGCCAGCAGCTTTCAAACAGACGGCAATTCACCCCTCCACTTT
CASSFQTDGNSPLHF
>once|TRBV2|TRBJ1-5|TRBD1
TGTGCCAGCAGCGCGGACAGGGGAAATCAGCCCCAGCATTTT
CASSADRGNQPQHF
>-|TRBV18|TRBJ2-4|-
TGTGCCAGCTCACCACCAAACAGGCTAGCCAAAAACATTCAGTACTTC
CASSPPNRLAKNIQYF
>few|TRBV5-1|TRBJ1-4|TRBD1
TGCGCCAGCAGCGAGGGACAGGGGGTGACTGAAAAACTGTTTTTT
CASSEGQGVTEKLFF
>-|TRBV6-6|TRBJ2-5|TRBD2
TGTGCCAGCAGTTACCCCGGGGGGGTGGGGACCCAGTACTTC
CASSYPGGVGTQYF
>-|TRBV27|TRBJ2-1|TRBD1
TGTGCCAGCAGTTTACGGACAGGGGGCTTGGGCAATGAGCAGTTCTTC
CASSLRTGGLGNEQFF
>few|TRBV5-4|TRBJ1-2|-
TGTGCCAGCAGCTTGGACGGGAATGGCTACACCTTC
CASSLDGNGYTF
>-|TRBV5-1|TRBJ1-1|-
TGCGCCAGCAGCTTGGGTAACAGGAACACTGAAGCTTTCTTT
CASSLGNRNTEAFF
>few|TRBV28|TRBJ1-2|TRBD1
TGTGCCAGCAGTTCGGGACAGGGGGCCTTCTTCTATGGCTACACCTTC
CASSSGQGAFFYGYTF
>few|TRBV5-1|TRBJ2-5|-
TGCGCCAGCAGCTTGCAACGGGACAAACAAGAGACCCAGTACTTC
CASSLQRDKQETQYF
>few|TRBV7-9|TRBJ2-5|TRBD2
TGTGCCAGCAGCCCCCTGGGACTAGCGGGAGGGCCGGGAGAGACCCAGTACTTC
CASSPLGLAGGPGETQYF
>-|TRBV18|TRBJ2-1|TRBD2
TGTGCCAGCTCACCATCGGGAGGGGATCAGTTCTTC
CASSPSGGDQFF
>few|TRBV18|TRBJ2-4|TRBD1
TGTGCCAGCTCACCCGGACAGGGGGCGGCCAAAAACATTCAGTACTTC
CASSPGQGAAKNIQYF
>few|TRBV4-2|TRBJ2-6|-
TGTGCCAGCAGACCCAAGGAGGGAGGGGCCAACGTCCTGACTTTC
CASRPKEGGANVLTF
>few|TRBV25-1|TRBJ1-1|-
TGTGCCAGCAGTGGGCCGCCCGCTGGTGAAGCTTTCTTT
CASSGPPAGEAFF
>-|TRBV30|TRBJ1-4|TRBD1
TGTGCCTGGTCCAAGACAGGGAGCAATGAAAAACTGTTTTTT
CAWSKTGSNEKLFF
>few|TRBV5-4|TRBJ1-6|TRBD1
TGTGCCAGCAGCTCCAAGACCGGGACAGAGTCCCTCCACTTT
CASSSKTGTESLHF
>-|TRBV11-2|TRBJ2-1|TRBD1
TGTGCCAGCAGCACGGGACAGCTAAGTTACAATGAGCAGTTCTTC
CASSTGQLSYNEQFF
>few|TRBV28|TRBJ1-4|-
TGTGCCAGCAGTTTGCAGGGAAAACTGTTTTTT
CASSLQGKLFF
>-|TRBV5-4|TRBJ2-5|TRBD2
TGTGCCAGCAGCTTGGAGAGCGGGAGAGAGACCCAGTACTTC
CASSLESGRETQYF
>few|TRBV15|TRBJ1-6|-
TGTGCCACCAGCGAAAGACGGGATTCACCCCTCCACTTT
CATSERRDSPLHF
>-|TRBV5-1|TRBJ2-5|TRBD1
TGCGCCAGCAGCCGATGGGGACAGGGCCCACAAGAGACCCAGTACTTC
CASSRWGQGPQETQYF
>-|TRBV28|TRBJ1-5|-
TGTGCCAGCAGTTTACTTCGTTACAGTAGCAATCAGCCCCAGCATTTT
CASSLLRYSSNQPQHF
>few|TRBV18|TRBJ2-7|TRBD2
TGTGCCAGCTCACGATACCAAATCACTAGCGGGGGGGCGTCCTACGAGCAGTACTTC
CASSRYQITSGGASYEQYF
>-|TRBV6-1|TRBJ2-2|-
TGTGCCAGCAGTGAAGACCGTTGGGGGGGCTACACCGGGGAGCTGTTTTTT
CASSEDRWGGYTGELFF
>-|TRBV5-6|TRBJ1-4|-
TGTGCCAGCAGCTTCGTGAGCGAAAAACTGTTTTTT
CASSFVSEKLFF
>-|TRBV5-4|TRBJ2-7|TRBD2
TGTGCCAGCAGCTCAGTTATGAGCGGGACCTACGAGCAGTACTTC
CASSSVMSGTYEQYF
>few|TRBV28|TRBJ2-6|TRBD1
TGTGCCAGCAGTACAGGGGGCACTGGGGCCAACGTCCTGACTTTC
CASSTGGTGANVLTF
>many|TRBV7-2|TRBJ2-7|-
TGTGCCAGCAGCTTTCTTTCCGGGATCTCCTACGAGCAGTACTTC
CASSFLSGISYEQYF
>-|TRBV30|TRBJ1-2|TRBD1
TGTGCCGTCCAAACAGGGACAGGGGCAGGAGTGGGCTACACCTTC
CAVQTGTGAGVGYTF
>-|TRBV30|TRBJ1-4|-
TGTGCCTGGGCGACCAGGGCAGGTGAAAAACTGTTTTTT
CAWATRAGEKLFF
>few|TRBV7-8|TRBJ1-5|-
TGTGCCAGCAGCTTAATCTTAGCAAATCAGCCCCAGCATTTT
CASSLILANQPQHF
>-|TRBV7-2|TRBJ2-1|-
TGTGCCAGCAGCTTAGCCCGGTACAATGAGCAGTTCTTC
CASSLARYNEQFF
>few|TRBV7-2|TRBJ1-2|TRBD1
TGTGCCAGCGTACGTGACAGGGGCCGAAACTATGGCTACACCTTC
CASVRDRGRNYGYTF
>few|TRBV5-1|TRBJ2-3|TRBD2
TGCGCCAGCAGTGACGCTAGCGGGGGAGATACGCAGTATTTT
CASSDASGGDTQYF
>few|TRBV11-2|TRBJ2-5|TRBD2
TGTGCCAGCAGCCCGGCGGGGGGATCGGGAGAGACCCAGTACTTC
CASSPAGGSGETQYF
>-|TRBV9|TRBJ2-6|-
TGTGCCAGCAGCGTAGGAGGAGGGGCTGGGGCCAACGTCCTGACTTTC
CASSVGGGAGANVLTF
>few|TRBV30|TRBJ1-6|-
TGTGCCTGGAGTAGAGGTTTAGGACAGCTTAATTCACCCCTCCACTTT
CAWSRGLGQLNSPLHF
>few|TRBV6-1|TRBJ2-3|TRBD2
TGTGCCAGCAGCCAGCTAGCGGGAGGCCAAGATACGCAGTATTTT
CASSQLAGGQDTQYF
>few|TRBV6-6|TRBJ2-7|-
TGTGCCAGCAGTATTAGGCCGGAGATCCTCTACGAGCAGTACTTC
CASSIRPEILYEQYF
>-|TRBV18|TRBJ1-2|TRBD1
TGTGCCAGCTCACCTTCTCCGGGACAGGGTTCTTATGGCTACACCTTC
CASSPSPGQGSYGYTF
>-|TRBV7-2|TRBJ2-7|-
TGTGCCAGCAGGTCCGCCTACGAGCAGTACTTC
CASRSAYEQYF